Included here is one T cell receptor (beta chain) sequence, with context. Sorted-subset replicate PCRs used roughly 220 ng DNA, some 30,000 T cell genomes. Assay: immunoSEQ multiplex PCR; the TCRdb copy retains only in-frame clones and omits some. The table shows about 1.5 million clones, with 95% to 99% occurring only once. These data come from a study of shared clonotypes between healthy human individuals. For the study at large: A couple of female and a few male donors aged 18 to 49 were enrolled.

V lost 7 bases to trimming and J lost 9 bases; unmatched junction nucleotides: 12. The germline V gene has CDR1 SNHLY and CDR2 FYNNEI. The CDR3 loop spans 13 amino acids. Sequencing was done on a sample of naive CD4+ T cells sorted from blood. The subset here: CD45RA+ positively selected. The TCR was taken from a man aged 25 to 40 in good health. The V gene is TRBV2, the J gene TRBJ2-7; 7 bases line up with TRBD2. This CDR3 reads CASTLGGGPGQYF. For the CDR3, the DNA is TGTGCCAGCACCCTGGGGGGAGGGCCAGGGCAGTACTTC.